The present T cell receptor beta chain was sequenced within a study of early T cells in non-severe SARS-CoV-2 infection. Study findings and constraints: VDJdb-based annotation leaned toward anti-spike CD8 responses and missed private and CD4 specificities.

Per germline, CDR1 MNHEY and CDR2 SMNVEV (reference sequence). This CDR3 comprises 15 residues. V lost 7 bases to trimming and J lost 5 bases, with 17 bases between them. Many counts were recorded for this clonotype. Its antigen is as yet unknown. Unique molecular identifiers tagged individual cDNA molecules. TCRdb passed the 5' RACE reads through MiXCR, listing each CDR3 protein once. The data show around 32,000 distinct CDR3 sequences, about 5.7% seen once. The V and J genes are TRBV27 and TRBJ1-4; a weak D match, TRBD1 (5 bases). The sequence derives from an adult who was a healthcare worker with PCR-confirmed SARS-CoV-2 infection or an uninfected control (not recorded which). Sequenced sample: whole blood. The CDR3 sequence is CASTLRGRINEKLFF. CDR3 nucleotides: TGTGCCAGCACCCTGCGGGGACGGATCAATGAAAAACTGTTTTTT.